Sequencing of this TCR beta chain was carried out in a study of kidney transplant recipient with SARS-CoV-2 infection. TCRdb re-derived calls from the reads in MiXCR, one entry per CDR3 protein. In the table there are under 300,000 distinct CDR3 sequences, more than 25% of which are singletons. CDR1 and CDR2 (germline): LGHNA, YSLEER. This CDR3 region has 16 residues. Unmatched junction bases numbered 4, after V lost 1 base and J lost 5 bases. The source is a young adult male patient who had COVID-19 and was a kidney transplant recipient. A share of the T cells may be of graft donor origin. The input for sequencing was a blood sample, taken at baseline and on day 111 from a kidney transplant recipient. The genes are TRBV4-3 and TRBJ2-3; 12 bases agree with TRBD2. The CDR3 region is CASSQGLAGEGDTQYF. CDR3 DNA: TGCGCCAGCAGCCAAGGACTAGCGGGAGAAGGAGATACGCAGTATTTT.